This T cell receptor (beta chain) was sequenced for a study of T-cell memory formation after mild COVID-19. TCRdb used MiXCR to reprocess the 5' RACE reads, holding one entry per CDR3 protein. The sample lists tens of thousands of distinct CDR3 sequences, 16% seen once, with 30% to 35% in the top ten. Study-wide results and limits: Clones shrinking between day 15 and 85 showed a balanced CD4/CD8 split, and those that grew later tilted toward CD4+. SARS-CoV-2 specificity of second-wave clones peaking day 37 was unconfirmed.

Notes on this clonotype: What it recognizes is unknown.

The TCR originated in an adult woman who had mild COVID-19 (a few samples of this study predate the infection). Cell type and time point are not known. The source material was PBMCs or a T cell subset sorted from them (not recorded which).

The CDR3 nucleotides read TGTGCCAGCAGCGTGTCGACTAGCCCCGCGACCCAGTACTTC. It codes for CASSVSTSPATQYF. The V and J genes are TRBV5-4 and TRBJ2-5; 7 bases are a match to TRBD2. The CDR3 runs to 14 residues. J lost 7 bases, V lost 4 bases, and 10 bases had no gene match. Germline V gene lookup returns CDR1 SGHNT and CDR2 YYREEE (reference sequence).